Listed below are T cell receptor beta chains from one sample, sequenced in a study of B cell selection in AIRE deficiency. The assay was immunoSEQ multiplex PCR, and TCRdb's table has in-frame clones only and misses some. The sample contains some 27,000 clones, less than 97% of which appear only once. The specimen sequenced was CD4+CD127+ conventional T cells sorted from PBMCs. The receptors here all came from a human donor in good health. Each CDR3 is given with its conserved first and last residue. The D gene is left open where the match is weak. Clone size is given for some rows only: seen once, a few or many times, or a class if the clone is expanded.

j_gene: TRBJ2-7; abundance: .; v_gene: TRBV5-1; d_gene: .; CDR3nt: TGCGCCAGCAGCTTGGCCTTAAGTAGCTCCTACGAGCAGTACTTC; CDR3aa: CASSLALSSSYEQYF
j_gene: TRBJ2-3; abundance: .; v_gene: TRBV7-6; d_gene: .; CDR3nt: TGTGCCAGCAGCTCCGACCCCCTAGCAAATACGCAGTATTTT; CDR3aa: CASSSDPLANTQYF
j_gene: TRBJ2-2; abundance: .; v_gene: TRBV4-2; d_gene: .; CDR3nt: TGTGCCAGCAGCCAAGATTGGCCTCCCGGGGAGCTGTTTTTT; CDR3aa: CASSQDWPPGELFF
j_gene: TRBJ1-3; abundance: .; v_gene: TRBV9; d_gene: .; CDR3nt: TGTGCCAGCAGCCCCTGGCAAGGACGCTCTGGAAACACCATATATTTT; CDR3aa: CASSPWQGRSGNTIYF
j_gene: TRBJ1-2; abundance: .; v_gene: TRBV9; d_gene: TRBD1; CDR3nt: TGTGCCAGCAGCTTGACAGGGAGGGATGGCTACACCTTC; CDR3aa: CASSLTGRDGYTF
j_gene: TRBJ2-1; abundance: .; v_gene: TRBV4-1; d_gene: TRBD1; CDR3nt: TGCGCCAGCAGCCAAGATTATAGGAACAGGGGAACCTACAATGAGCAGTTCTTC; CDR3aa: CASSQDYRNRGTYNEQFF
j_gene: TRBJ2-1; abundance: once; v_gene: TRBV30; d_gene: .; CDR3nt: TGTGCCTGGAGTCCGAATCGGAATGAGCAGTTCTTC; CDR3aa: CAWSPNRNEQFF
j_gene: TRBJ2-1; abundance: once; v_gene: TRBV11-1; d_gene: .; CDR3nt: TGTGCCAGCAGCGGGACTCTGTACAATGAGCAGTTCTTC; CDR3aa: CASSGTLYNEQFF
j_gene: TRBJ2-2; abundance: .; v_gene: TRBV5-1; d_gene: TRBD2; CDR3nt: TGCGCCAGCAGCGATGGACTAGCGCTTGGCGGGGAGCTGTTTTTT; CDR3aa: CASSDGLALGGELFF
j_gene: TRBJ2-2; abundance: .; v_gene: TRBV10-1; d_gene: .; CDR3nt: TGCGCCAGCAGTGAGGGGGGTATTGCTAAGACCGGGGAGCTGTTTTTT; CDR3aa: CASSEGGIAKTGELFF
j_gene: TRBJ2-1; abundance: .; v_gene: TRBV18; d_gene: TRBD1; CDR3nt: TGTGCCAGCTCACCCCGGGACAGGGGGCTGGATGAGCAGTTCTTC; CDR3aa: CASSPRDRGLDEQFF
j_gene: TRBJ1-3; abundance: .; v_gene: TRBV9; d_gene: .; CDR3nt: TGTGCCAGCAGCGTAGCCCCCAGAAACACCATATATTTT; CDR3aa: CASSVAPRNTIYF
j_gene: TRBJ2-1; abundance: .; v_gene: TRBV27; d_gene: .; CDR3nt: TGTGCCAGCAGTTTATTAGGAAGGATCAATGAGCAGTTCTTC; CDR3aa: CASSLLGRINEQFF
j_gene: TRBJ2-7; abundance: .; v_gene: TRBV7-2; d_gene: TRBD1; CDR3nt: TGTGCCAGCAGCCGCCAGGGACAGGGGAACTACGAGCAGTACTTC; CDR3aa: CASSRQGQGNYEQYF
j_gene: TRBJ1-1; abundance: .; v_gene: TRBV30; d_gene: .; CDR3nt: TGTGCCTGGAGTAGGCTCCTGAAGGGGGAAGCTTTCTTT; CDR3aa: CAWSRLLKGEAFF
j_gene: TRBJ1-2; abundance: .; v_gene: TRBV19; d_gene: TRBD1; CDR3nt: TGTGCCAGTAGTATAGGCGGCAGGGGGCTGGATGGCTACACCTTC; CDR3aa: CASSIGGRGLDGYTF
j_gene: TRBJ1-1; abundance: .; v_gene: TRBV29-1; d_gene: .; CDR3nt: TGCAGCGCCTCAGGGCAGTTTATCACTGAAGCTTTCTTT; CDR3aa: CSASGQFITEAFF
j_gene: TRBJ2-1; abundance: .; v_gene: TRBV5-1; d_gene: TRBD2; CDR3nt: TGCGCCAGCAGCCCCGGGACTAGCGGGATTAATGAGCAGTTCTTC; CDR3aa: CASSPGTSGINEQFF
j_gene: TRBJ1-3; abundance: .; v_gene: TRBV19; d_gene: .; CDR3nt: TGTGCCAGTAGTCTACAGGGAGCGTTTGGAAACACCATATATTTT; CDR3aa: CASSLQGAFGNTIYF
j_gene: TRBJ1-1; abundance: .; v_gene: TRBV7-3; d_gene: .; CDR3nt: TGTGCCAGCAGCTTAACTGGGGGGAGGACTGAAGCTTTCTTT; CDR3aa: CASSLTGGRTEAFF
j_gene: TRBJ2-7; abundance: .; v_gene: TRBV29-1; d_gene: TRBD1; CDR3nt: TGCAGCGCCCTGATACAGGGGCACTCCTACGAGCAGTACTTC; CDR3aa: CSALIQGHSYEQYF
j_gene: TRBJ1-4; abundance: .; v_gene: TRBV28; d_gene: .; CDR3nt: TGTGCCAGCAAACAGGGTAATTGGGAAAAACTGTTTTTT; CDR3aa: CASKQGNWEKLFF
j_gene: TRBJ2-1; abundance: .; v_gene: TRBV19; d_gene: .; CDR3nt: TGTGCCAGTAACAGGGGGGGAAGCTCCTACAATGAGCAGTTCTTC; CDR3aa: CASNRGGSSYNEQFF